This T cell receptor beta chain was found in a study of OX40 agonist ivuxolimab in advanced cancers. Across the whole study: Across the patients, intravenous ivuxolimab was delivered every 2 weeks at 0.01 to 10 mg/kg.

Baseline, cycle 4 day 1, and cycle 7 day 1 were the blood sampling points. Study findings and constraints: By week 6 at 0.1 to 3.0 mg/kg, blood CD4+ and CD8+ T cells had expanded clonally.

The assay was immunoSEQ multiplex PCR, and TCRdb's table has in-frame clones only and misses some. The data contain over 65,000 clones, roughly 87% of them singletons. With respect to this clone: Its antigen is still unknown.

The length of the CDR3 is 16 residues. Deletions cut 3 bases from V and 9 bases from J, with 21 bases between. Germline loops: CDR1 MNHEY, CDR2 SVGAGI. The clonotype comes from an adult with an advanced solid tumor such as melanoma, head and neck, liver or kidney cancer. The specimen was CD4+ or CD8+ T cells sorted from blood, collected in a trial of the OX40 agonist ivuxolimab. The rearrangement joins TRBV6-5 to TRBJ2-4, with D possibly matching TRBD2 (6 bases). The CDR3 region has the DNA TGTGCCAGCAGTTATTTATTGCGGGGAGGAGGTGCCATTCAGTACTTC. It translates to CASSYLLRGGGAIQYF.